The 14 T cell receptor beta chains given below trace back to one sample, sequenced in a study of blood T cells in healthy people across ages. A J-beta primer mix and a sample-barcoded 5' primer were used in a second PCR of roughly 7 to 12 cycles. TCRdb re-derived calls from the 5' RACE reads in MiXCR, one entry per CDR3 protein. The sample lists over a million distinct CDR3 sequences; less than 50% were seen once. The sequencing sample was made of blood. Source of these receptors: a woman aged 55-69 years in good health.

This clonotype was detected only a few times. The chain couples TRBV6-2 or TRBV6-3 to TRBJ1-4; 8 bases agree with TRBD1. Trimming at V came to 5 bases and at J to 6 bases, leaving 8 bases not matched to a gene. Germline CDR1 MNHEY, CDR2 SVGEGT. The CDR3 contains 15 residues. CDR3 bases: TGTGCCAGCAGTCCGCCAGGGGGCGAATATGAAAAACTGTTTTTT. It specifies CASSPPGGEYEKLFF.

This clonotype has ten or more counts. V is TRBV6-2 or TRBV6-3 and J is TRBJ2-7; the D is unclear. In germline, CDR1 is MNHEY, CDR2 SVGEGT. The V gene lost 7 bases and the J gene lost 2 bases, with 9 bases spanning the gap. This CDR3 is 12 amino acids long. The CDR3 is CASNTETYEQYF. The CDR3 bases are TGTGCCAGCAACACGGAGACCTACGAGCAGTACTTC.

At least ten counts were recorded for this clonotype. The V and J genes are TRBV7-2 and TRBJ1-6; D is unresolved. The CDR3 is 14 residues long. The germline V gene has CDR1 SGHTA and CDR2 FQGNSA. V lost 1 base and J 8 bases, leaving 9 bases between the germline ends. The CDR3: CASSLVGIDSPLHF. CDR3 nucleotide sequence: TGTGCCAGCAGCTTAGTGGGGATTGATTCACCCCTCCACTTT. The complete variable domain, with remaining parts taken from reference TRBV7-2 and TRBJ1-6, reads GAGVSQSPSNKVTEKGKDVELRCDPISGHTALYWYRQSLGQGLEFLIYFQGNSAPDKSGLPSDRFSAERTGGSVSTLTIQRTQQEDSAVYLCASSLVGIDSPLHFGNGTRLTVT.

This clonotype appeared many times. DNA for the CDR3: TGTGCCAGCAGTTTCTCGAACGGGAGGGTTGGTAATGAGCAGTTCTTC. Protein: CASSFSNGRVGNEQFF. This rearrangement joins TRBV28 to TRBJ2-1, with TRBD2 matching over 8 bases. Germline V gene data show CDR1 as MDHEN and CDR2 as SYDVKM. CDR3 length equals 16 residues. The trim removed 3 bases at V and 7 bases at J, leaving 11 bases unmatched.

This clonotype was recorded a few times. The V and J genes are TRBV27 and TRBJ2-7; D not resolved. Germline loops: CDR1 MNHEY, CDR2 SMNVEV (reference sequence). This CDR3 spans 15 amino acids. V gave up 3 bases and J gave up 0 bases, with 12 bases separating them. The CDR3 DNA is TGTGCCAGCAGTTTGAGAACTCCGAGCTCCTACGAGCAGTACTTC. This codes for CASSLRTPSSYEQYF.

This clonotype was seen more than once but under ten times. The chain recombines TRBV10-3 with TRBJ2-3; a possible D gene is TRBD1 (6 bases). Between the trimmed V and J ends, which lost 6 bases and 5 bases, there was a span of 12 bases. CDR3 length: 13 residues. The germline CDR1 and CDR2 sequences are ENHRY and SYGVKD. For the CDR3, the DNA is TGTGCCATCAGAGGGGGATCAGGAGATACGCAGTATTTT. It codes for CAIRGGSGDTQYF.

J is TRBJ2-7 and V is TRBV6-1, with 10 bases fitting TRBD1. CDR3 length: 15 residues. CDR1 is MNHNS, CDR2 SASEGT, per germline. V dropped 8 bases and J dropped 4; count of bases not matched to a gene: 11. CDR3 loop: CASDRGTGAKYEQYF. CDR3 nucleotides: TGTGCCAGCGACCGTGGGACAGGGGCAAAGTACGAGCAGTACTTC.

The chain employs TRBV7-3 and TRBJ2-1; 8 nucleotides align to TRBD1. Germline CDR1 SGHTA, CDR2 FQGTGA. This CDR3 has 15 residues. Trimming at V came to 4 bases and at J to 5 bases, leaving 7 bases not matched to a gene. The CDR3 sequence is CASSSRTGYNNEQFF. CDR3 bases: TGTGCCAGCAGCTCTCGGACAGGGTACAACAATGAGCAGTTCTTC.

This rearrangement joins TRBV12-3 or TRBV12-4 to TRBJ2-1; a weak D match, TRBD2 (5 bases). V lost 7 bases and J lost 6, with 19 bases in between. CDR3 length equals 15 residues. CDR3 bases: TGTGCCAGCACCTTAGCGCTCAGTTCGGGCAATGAGCAGTTCTTC. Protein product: CASTLALSSGNEQFF.

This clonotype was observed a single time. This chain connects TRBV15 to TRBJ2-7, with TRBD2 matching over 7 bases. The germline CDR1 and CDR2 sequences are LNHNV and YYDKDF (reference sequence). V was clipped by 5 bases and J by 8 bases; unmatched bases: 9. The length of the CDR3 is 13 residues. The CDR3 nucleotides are TGTGCCACCAGCGGGGAGGGTAAGCGGAAGCAGTACTTC. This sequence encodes CATSGEGKRKQYF.

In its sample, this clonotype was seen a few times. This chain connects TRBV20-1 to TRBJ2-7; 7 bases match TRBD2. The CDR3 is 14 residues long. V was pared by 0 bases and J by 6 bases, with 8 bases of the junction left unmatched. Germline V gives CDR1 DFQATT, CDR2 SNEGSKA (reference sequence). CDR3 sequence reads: CSARDRDYPGEQYF. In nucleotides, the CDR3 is TGCAGTGCTAGAGACCGGGACTACCCAGGCGAGCAGTACTTC.

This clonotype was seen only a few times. The CDR3 DNA reads TGCAGTGCTAAGGGCGGAGGAAGCTCCTACGAGCAGTACTTC. Protein: CSAKGGGSSYEQYF. The J gene is TRBJ2-7, the V gene TRBV20-1; D might be TRBD2 (5 bases). Germline values: CDR1 DFQATT, CDR2 SNEGSKA (reference sequence). The CDR3 consists of 14 residues. V was trimmed by 4 bases and J by 0 bases, leaving 13 bases between them.

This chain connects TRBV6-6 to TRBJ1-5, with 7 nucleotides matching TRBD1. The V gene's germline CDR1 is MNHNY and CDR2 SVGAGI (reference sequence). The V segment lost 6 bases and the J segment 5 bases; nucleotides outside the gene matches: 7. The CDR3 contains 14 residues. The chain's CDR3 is CASRPTGEHQPQHF. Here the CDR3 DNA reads TGTGCCAGCAGGCCTACAGGGGAACATCAGCCCCAGCATTTT.

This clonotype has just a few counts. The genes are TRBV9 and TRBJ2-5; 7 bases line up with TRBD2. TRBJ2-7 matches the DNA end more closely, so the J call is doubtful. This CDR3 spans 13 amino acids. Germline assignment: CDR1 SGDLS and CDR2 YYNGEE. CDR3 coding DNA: TGTGCCAGCAGCGTAGCGGGAGGCCACGAGCAGTACTTC. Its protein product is CASSVAGGHEQYF.